This TCR beta chain is drawn from a study of shared clonotypes between healthy human individuals. CDR1 and CDR2 (germline): SGHRS, YFSETQ. V lost 4 bases to trimming and J lost 9 bases; unmatched junction nucleotides: 12. This CDR3 region has 14 residues. CD45RO-negative, CCR7-positively selected cells formed the naive CD8 fraction, excluding terminally differentiated effector memory CD45RA+ cells. This was a deep-level run. Once extracted for a subset, genomic DNA was divided evenly among several immunoSEQ plates. Some clones are missing from TCRdb's copy, which holds only in-frame ones; the method was immunoSEQ multiplex PCR. The sample records about 600,000 clones, 98% being singletons.

J is TRBJ1-2 and V is TRBV5-1; 7 bases line up with TRBD1. The material sequenced was naive CD8+ T cells sorted from blood. The clonotype was recovered from a man between 25 and 39 years old in good health. CDR3 in amino acids: CASSLTHRGRSYTF. The CDR3 DNA reads TGCGCCAGCAGCCTCACCCACAGGGGTAGGAGCTACACCTTC.